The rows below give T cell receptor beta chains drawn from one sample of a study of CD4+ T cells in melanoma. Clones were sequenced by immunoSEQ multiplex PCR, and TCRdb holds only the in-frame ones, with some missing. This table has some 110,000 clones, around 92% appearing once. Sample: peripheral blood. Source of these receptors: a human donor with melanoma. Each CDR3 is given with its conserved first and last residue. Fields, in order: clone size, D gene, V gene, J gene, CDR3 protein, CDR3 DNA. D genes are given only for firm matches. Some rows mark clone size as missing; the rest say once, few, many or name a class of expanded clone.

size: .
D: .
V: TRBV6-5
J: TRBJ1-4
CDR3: CASSRTVTNEKLFF
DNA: TGTGCCAGCAGCCGGACAGTAACTAATGAAAAACTGTTTTTT

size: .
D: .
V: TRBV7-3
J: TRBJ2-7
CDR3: CATSPWGPGEQYF
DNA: TGTGCCACCTCGCCCTGGGGCCCGGGCGAGCAGTACTTC

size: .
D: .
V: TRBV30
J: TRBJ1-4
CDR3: CAWSAQGIGLFF
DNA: TGTGCCTGGAGTGCCCAGGGCATAGGACTGTTTTTT

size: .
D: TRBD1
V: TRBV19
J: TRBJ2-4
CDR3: CASRISRTGVNIQYF
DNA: TGTGCCAGTCGCATATCCCGGACAGGGGTAAACATTCAGTACTTC

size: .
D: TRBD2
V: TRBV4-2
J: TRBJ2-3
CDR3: CASSQALAGGSDTQYF
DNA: TGTGCCAGCAGCCAAGCCCTTGCGGGGGGGAGTGATACGCAGTATTTT

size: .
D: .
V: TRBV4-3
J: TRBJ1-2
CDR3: CASSQDSLLGSYTF
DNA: TGCGCCAGCAGCCAAGATTCGCTGTTGGGGAGTTACACCTTC

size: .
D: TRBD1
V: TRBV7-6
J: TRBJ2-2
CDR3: CASSPQGARAGELFF
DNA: TGTGCCAGCAGCCCCCAGGGGGCTAGGGCCGGGGAGCTGTTTTTT

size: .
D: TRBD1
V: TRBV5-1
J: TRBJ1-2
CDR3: CASSLFPGQGDGYTF
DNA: TGCGCCAGCAGCTTGTTCCCGGGACAGGGTGATGGCTACACCTTC

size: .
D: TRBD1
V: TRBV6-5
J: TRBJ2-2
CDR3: CASSLDRGPPELFF
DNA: TGTGCCAGCAGTTTGGACAGGGGTCCCCCGGAGCTGTTTTTT

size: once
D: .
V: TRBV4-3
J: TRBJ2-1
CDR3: CASSQDHTRGRNEQFF
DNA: TGCGCCAGCAGCCAAGATCATACACGGGGGAGAAATGAGCAGTTCTTC

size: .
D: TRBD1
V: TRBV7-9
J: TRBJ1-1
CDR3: CASSLTGGTFF
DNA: TGTGCCAGCAGCCTGACAGGGGGAACTTTCTTT

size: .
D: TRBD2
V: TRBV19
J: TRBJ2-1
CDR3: CATPFPERETRHNEQFF
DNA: TGTGCCACCCCTTTCCCCGAGCGGGAGACGAGACACAATGAGCAGTTCTTC

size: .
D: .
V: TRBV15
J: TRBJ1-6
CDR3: CATSRERGSNSPLHF
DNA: TGTGCCACCAGCAGAGAAAGGGGAAGTAATTCACCCCTCCACTTT

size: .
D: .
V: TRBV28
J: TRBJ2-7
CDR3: CASTSSKGGRHGEQYF
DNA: TGTGCCAGCACCTCCTCGAAAGGGGGGCGACATGGCGAGCAGTACTTC

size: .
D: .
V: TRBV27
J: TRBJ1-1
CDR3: CASSLQPMRTEAFF
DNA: TGTGCCAGCAGTTTACAACCCATGCGGACTGAAGCTTTCTTT

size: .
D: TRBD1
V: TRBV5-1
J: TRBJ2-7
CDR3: CASSLVTGGQYEQYF
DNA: TGCGCCAGCAGCTTGGTTACAGGGGGCCAGTACGAGCAGTACTTC

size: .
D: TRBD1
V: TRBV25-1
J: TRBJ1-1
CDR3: CASSEWIRTGGDTEAFF
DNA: TGTGCCAGCAGTGAATGGATTAGGACAGGGGGCGACACTGAAGCTTTCTTT

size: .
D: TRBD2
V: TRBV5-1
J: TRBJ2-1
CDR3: CASSLASTSGGLYNEQFF
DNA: TGCGCCAGCAGCTTGGCCTCGACTAGCGGGGGTCTCTACAATGAGCAGTTCTTC

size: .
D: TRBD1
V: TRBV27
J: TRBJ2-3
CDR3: CASSPMWTGFGTDTQYF
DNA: TGTGCCAGCAGTCCCATGTGGACAGGGTTTGGTACAGATACGCAGTATTTT

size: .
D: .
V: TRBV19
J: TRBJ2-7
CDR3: CASSYRDSISTEQYF
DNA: TGTGCCAGTAGCTACCGGGACTCCATCTCTACTGAGCAGTACTTC

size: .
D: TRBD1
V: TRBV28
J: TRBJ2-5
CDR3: CASSFSGGFETQYF
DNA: TGTGCCAGCAGTTTCTCAGGGGGCTTTGAGACCCAGTACTTC

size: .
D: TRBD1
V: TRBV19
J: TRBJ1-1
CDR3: CASSIVGQVYGAFF
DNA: TGTGCCAGTAGTATAGTGGGACAGGTCTACGGAGCTTTCTTT

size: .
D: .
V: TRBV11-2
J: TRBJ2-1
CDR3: CASSPRGRDYNEQFF
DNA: TGTGCCAGCAGCCCACGGGGGCGGGACTACAATGAGCAGTTCTTC

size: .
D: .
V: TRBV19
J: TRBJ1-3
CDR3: CASVPQVDYTIYF
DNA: TGTGCCAGCGTACCCCAGGTGGATTACACCATATATTTT

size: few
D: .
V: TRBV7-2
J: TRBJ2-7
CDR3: CASSPSTARGYEQYF
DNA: TGTGCCAGCAGCCCTTCGACAGCGCGCGGCTACGAGCAGTACTTC

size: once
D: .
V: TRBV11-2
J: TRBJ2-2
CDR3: CASSLAYTRTGELFF
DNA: TGTGCCAGCAGCTTAGCATACACTCGCACCGGGGAGCTGTTTTTT

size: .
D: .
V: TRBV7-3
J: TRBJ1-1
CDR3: CASSFTSYTEAFF
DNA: TGTGCCAGCAGCTTTACGTCCTACACTGAAGCTTTCTTT

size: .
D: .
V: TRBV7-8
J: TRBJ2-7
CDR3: CASSVSSVPGGEQYF
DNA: TGTGCCAGCAGCGTTTCTAGCGTCCCAGGGGGCGAGCAGTACTTC

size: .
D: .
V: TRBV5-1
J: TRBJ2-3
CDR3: CASSLDDRVVDTQYF
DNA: TGCGCCAGCAGCTTGGACGATCGGGTCGTGGATACGCAGTATTTT

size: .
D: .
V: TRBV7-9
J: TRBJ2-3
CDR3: CASSFRRSGTDTQYF
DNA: TGTGCCAGCAGCTTCCGGCGTTCGGGCACAGATACGCAGTATTTT

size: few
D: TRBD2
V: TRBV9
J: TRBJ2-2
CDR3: CASSERLAGTGELFF
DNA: TGTGCCAGCAGCGAGAGACTAGCGGGGACCGGGGAGCTGTTTTTT

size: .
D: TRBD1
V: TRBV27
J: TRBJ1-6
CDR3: CASSLWGQSSYNSPLHF
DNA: TGTGCCAGCAGCCTTTGGGGACAGAGCTCCTATAATTCACCCCTCCACTTT

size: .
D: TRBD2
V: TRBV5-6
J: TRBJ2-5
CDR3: CASSWWTSGTQETQYF
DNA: TGTGCCAGCAGCTGGTGGACTAGCGGGACCCAAGAGACCCAGTACTTC

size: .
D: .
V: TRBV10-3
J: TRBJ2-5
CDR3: CAIQGGLGETQYF
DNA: TGTGCCATCCAGGGGGGACTAGGAGAGACCCAGTACTTC

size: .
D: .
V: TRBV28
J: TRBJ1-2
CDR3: CASSSPRQANYGYTF
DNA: TGTGCCAGCAGTTCCCCCCGGCAAGCTAACTATGGCTACACCTTC

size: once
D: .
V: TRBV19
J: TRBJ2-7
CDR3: CASSPQRATYEQYF
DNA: TGTGCCAGTAGTCCCCAGCGGGCGACCTACGAGCAGTACTTC

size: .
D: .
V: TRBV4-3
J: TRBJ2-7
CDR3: CASSQGFPGRDIYEQYF
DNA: TGCGCCAGCAGCCAAGGTTTTCCGGGACGGGATATCTACGAGCAGTACTTC

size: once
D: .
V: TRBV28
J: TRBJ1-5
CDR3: CASSSTGTVNQPQHF
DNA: TGTGCCAGCAGTTCCACAGGGACCGTCAATCAGCCCCAGCATTTT